This T cell receptor beta chain was sequenced for a study of cytomegalovirus exposure and HLA in healthy donors. Study conclusions and caveats: Another analysis was done later, and it associated around 16,000 TCR beta sequences with HLA alleles at 0.05 false discovery rate. The authors later linked a missense DCLRE1C variant to TCR beta V- and J-gene trimming.

It was with 60 Vbeta and 13 Jbeta primers that the PCR ran. In the original processing: In a later analysis, of 84 million or so unique beta chains, about 12 million appeared in at least two donors. Measured with immunoSEQ multiplex PCR; TCRdb has only the in-frame clones, and not every one. V and J calls and clone size come straight from that table; D and trimming were deduced from the DNA. This sample has about 170,000 clones; roughly 80% occur once, and the top ten carry around 7%. Regarding this clone: Its target is unknown.

The length of the CDR3 is 13 residues. Germline V gives CDR1 LNHDA, CDR2 SQIVND (reference sequence). Trimming took off 8 bases at V and 0 bases at J, with 10 bases between the two ends. The V and J genes are TRBV19 and TRBJ1-2; a possible D gene is TRBD1 (5 bases). The receptor was derived from a young man in good health and CMV-seropositive. The source material was PBMCs. The CDR3 sequence: CASGGDPNYGYTF. In DNA, the CDR3 is TGTGCCAGTGGGGGGGACCCTAACTATGGCTACACCTTC.